Sequencing of this TCR beta chain was carried out in a study of cytomegalovirus exposure and HLA in healthy donors. Overall study results and limits: Later analysis suggested most CMV-associated TCR beta chains were HLA-restricted. 87-base-pair reads could not separate some V segments, including TRBV6-2 and TRBV6-3.

V lost 2 bases, J lost 8 bases, and 7 bases stayed unmatched. From germline, CDR1 is MNHEY and CDR2 SVGAGI. CDR3 length: 16 amino acids. The PCR ran on 60 Vbeta and 13 Jbeta primers. The table came from immunoSEQ multiplex PCR; TCRdb's copy has only in-frame clones and leaves some out. The table records some 190,000 clones, about three quarters of them present only once. On this clone: What it binds is not known.

The clonotype originates from a man between 18 and 29 years old in good health and CMV-seronegative. The V gene is TRBV6-5, the J gene TRBJ1-6; 9 bases match TRBD1. Material: PBMCs. The chain's CDR3 is CASSYPRQGVDSPLHF. DNA of the CDR3: TGTGCCAGCAGTTACCCTCGACAGGGGGTAGATTCACCCCTCCACTTT.